Following are 10 T cell receptor beta chains from one sample sequenced in a study of spatial heterogeneity in lung cancer (dated by TCRdb to the late 2010s). Findings and caveats that apply to the study as a whole: The tumor nonsynonymous mutation count correlated with the number of expanded alpha and beta TCRs within the tumor.

What these receptors recognize is not known. Library preparation used 5' RACE. The instrument given in TCRdb is NextSeq 500. TCRdb applied fastp at Q25 and MiXCR to the public reads, then kept only in-frame beta chains. Rows with a matching CDR3 protein are joined into one entry that keeps the most common DNA and genes. Recorded for this sample are over 15,000 distinct CDR3 sequences; 6.2% of them occurred a single time. The ten most abundant clones make up around 7% of the sample. The time point label for this specimen denotes: sample taken at primary tumor resection. The material was lung tumor tissue, obtained at surgery. These receptors all stem from a male donor with early-stage non-small cell lung cancer.

The sample holds many counts of this clonotype. This rearrangement joins TRBV27 to TRBJ2-5; either TRBD1 or TRBD2 may supply D (5 bases each). The V and J ends lost 2 bases and 1 base respectively, with 11 bases between them. CDR1 and CDR2 (germline): MNHEY, SMNVEV (reference sequence). This CDR3 comprises 15 residues. The CDR3 sequence is CASSLGGSPQETQYF. CDR3 coding DNA: TGTGCCAGCAGTTTAGGGGGATCCCCCCAAGAGACCCAGTACTTC.

This clonotype was observed many times. The rearrangement uses TRBV6-1 and TRBJ1-1; unclear D gene. The ends were cut back, 7 bases at V and 9 bases at J, with 21 bases in the middle. Germline V lookup: CDR1 MNHNS, CDR2 SASEGT. The CDR3 has 14 residues. The DNA for the CDR3 is TGTGCCAGCACTGGAGCCGGCAGGAGGGATAAAGCTTTCTTT. Translating it yields CASTGAGRRDKAFF.

This clonotype has a count of ten or more. V gene TRBV20-1 combines with J gene TRBJ2-3; TRBD2 aligns across 11 bases. Germline CDR1 DFQATT, CDR2 SNEGSKA (reference sequence). V lost 0 bases and J lost 2; bases outside the gene matches: 7. The CDR3 runs to 17 residues. The CDR3 DNA is TGCAGTGCTAGAGATCTGACTAGCGGGGATCCCACAGATACGCAGTATTTT. This codes for CSARDLTSGDPTDTQYF.

The CDR3 loop is CASSTGTTATGELFF. The CDR3 DNA follows: TGTGCCAGCAGTACGGGGACAACTGCCACCGGGGAGCTGTTTTTT. The rearrangement joins TRBV12-3 or TRBV12-4 to TRBJ2-2, with a tentative D call TRBD1 (6 bases). The V end was cut by 5 bases, the J end by 4 bases, with 14 bases between. The CDR3 runs 15 residues.

This clonotype was picked up a small number of times. The chain has TRBV5-1 and TRBJ1-6, with TRBD1 identical over 7 bases. The V gene end was trimmed by 2 bases and the J gene end by 6 bases; junction bases not matched to a gene: 5. Germline CDR1 is SGHRS and CDR2 is YFSETQ. The CDR3 spans 15 residues. This CDR3 is CASSLEGAGNSPLHF. The CDR3 nucleotides are TGCGCCAGCAGCTTAGAGGGGGCCGGTAATTCACCCCTCCACTTT. The full variable domain, rest sourced from reference TRBV5-1 and TRBJ1-6, is KAGVTQTPRYLIKTRGQQVTLSCSPISGHRSVSWYQQTPGQGLQFLFEYFSETQRNKGNFPGRFSGRQFSNSRSEMNVSTLELGDSALYLCASSLEGAGNSPLHFGNGTRLTVT.

This clonotype qualifies as medium-sized. V and J are TRBV7-9 and TRBJ2-3, with D tentatively TRBD1 (5 bases). Trimming pared 1 base from V and 7 bases from J, leaving 6 bases between. CDR1 and CDR2 (germline): SEHNR, FQNEAQ (reference sequence). The CDR3 covers 12 residues. This CDR3 reads CASSLDRYTQYF. In nucleotides, the CDR3 is TGTGCCAGCAGCTTAGACAGGTATACGCAGTATTTT.

The chain recombines TRBV6-2 or TRBV6-3 with TRBJ2-2, with 12 bases matching TRBD1. Per the germline V gene, CDR1 is MNHEY and CDR2 is SVGEGT. V lost 5 bases and J lost 5; bases outside the gene matches: 3. This CDR3 has 15 amino acids. The DNA for the CDR3 is TGTGCCAGCAGTAAGGGACAGGGGGCAACCGGGGAGCTGTTTTTT. Residues: CASSKGQGATGELFF.

This clonotype showed up many times. The chain has TRBV7-2 and TRBJ1-4; tentative D call: TRBD1 (5 bases). Germline-derived CDR1 and CDR2 are SGHTA and FQGNSA. This CDR3 is 14 amino acids long. The V end lost 2 bases, the J end lost 7 bases, and 11 bases lay between the germline ends. CDR3 DNA: TGTGCCAGCAGCTTACGGGTGAGGGGTGAAAAACTGTTTTTT. Its translation: CASSLRVRGEKLFF. The full variable domain, with the rest looked up from reference TRBV7-2 and TRBJ1-4, is GAGVSQSPSNKVTEKGKDVELRCDPISGHTALYWYRQSLGQGLEFLIYFQGNSAPDKSGLPSDRFSAERTGGSVSTLTIQRTQQEDSAVYLCASSLRVRGEKLFFGSGTQLSVL.

In this sample, this clonotype turned up many times. The V gene is TRBV20-1, the J gene TRBJ2-7; TRBD1 might be the D (7 bases). The V end lost 4 bases, the J end lost 4 bases, and 14 bases lay between the germline ends. The CDR3 sequence is 13 residues long. In germline, CDR1 is DFQATT, CDR2 SNEGSKA (reference sequence). This CDR3 reads CSAIGQGGYEQYF. CDR3 DNA sequence: TGCAGTGCTATCGGGCAGGGGGGATACGAGCAGTACTTC.

Details on this clonotype: Just one base apart from a much larger clone, this may be a read error. This sequence joins TRBV28 and TRBJ1-1; possible D gene TRBD1, 6 bases. Trimming shortened V by 4 bases and J by 10 bases, and 13 bases separated the two germline ends. This CDR3 region has 12 residues. The germline V gene encodes CDR1 MDHEN and CDR2 SYDVKM. The CDR3 bases are TGTGCCAGCAGTTCCCAGGGGCTTGTAGCTTTCTTT. It translates to CASSSQGLVAFF.